The 8 T cell receptor beta chains below were found in one sample sequenced in a study of vaccination effects on CD4 cells after COVID-19. Which antigens these TCRs recognize remains unknown. Subsequent to less than eleven days of culture, CD4+ T cells were isolated. The cohort was immunized with two doses of either the BNT162b2 or mRNA-1273 vaccine. The method was immunoSEQ multiplex PCR; TCRdb's version includes in-frame clones alone and lacks a portion of them. Counted here are approximately 74,000 clones, roughly 73% occurring once; the ten biggest clones make up more than 2%. Here the sequenced sample was CD4+ T cells from PBMCs cultured without peptide, taken after COVID-19 vaccination. These receptors all stem from a human donor who received a COVID-19 vaccine.

V gene TRBV10-2 combines with J gene TRBJ1-1, with TRBD1 as a possible D gene (6 bases). CDR3 length: 15 amino acids. The V end lost 4 bases, the J end lost 6 bases, and 18 bases lay between the germline ends. CDR1 and CDR2 (germline): WSHSY, SAAADI. CDR3 protein: CASSAPVRRGSEAFF. The CDR3 coding sequence is TGCGCCAGCAGTGCCCCGGTTCGAAGGGGGTCTGAAGCTTTCTTT.

The chain uses TRBV4-1 and TRBJ2-3, with TRBD2 matching 7 bases. CDR3 length equals 16 residues. Germline CDR1 MGHRA, CDR2 YSYEKL. The J segment lost 4 bases and the V segment lost 0 bases, leaving 7 bases of the junction unmatched. The CDR3 spells CASSQDWGGGPDTQYF. CDR3 nucleotide sequence: TGCGCCAGCAGCCAAGATTGGGGGGGAGGGCCAGATACGCAGTATTTT.

The chain has TRBV2 and TRBJ1-2, with 8 bases that match TRBD1. Germline CDR1 is SNHLY and CDR2 is FYNNEI. This CDR3 spans 14 amino acids. The ends lost 8 bases at V and 1 base at J; junction bases unmatched: 6. CDR3 sequence reads: CASSGGRSNYGYTF. The CDR3 DNA follows: TGTGCCAGCTCAGGGGGCCGTAGTAACTATGGCTACACCTTC.

In its sample, this clone was seen a few times. The rearrangement uses TRBV7-9 and TRBJ2-2; D is uncertain. CDR3 length equals 11 residues. V was cut by 8 bases and J by 4 bases, with 5 bases left in between. From germline, CDR1 is SEHNR and CDR2 FQNEAQ (reference sequence). CDR3 coding DNA: TGTGCCAGCGGATTCACCGGGGAGCTGTTTTTT. It yields the protein CASGFTGELFF.

The J gene is TRBJ1-1, the V gene TRBV21-1. TRBV21-1 is described as a pseudogene. The CDR3 length is 13 residues. The CDR3 region has the DNA TGTGCCAGCAGCAACGGAAGGAACACTGAAGCTTTCTTT. Translation gives CASSNGRNTEAFF.

This clone was detected once. The CDR3 bases are TGTGCCAGCAGTGAATTGCCAGCTATGAACACTGAAGCTTTCTTT. Residues: CASSELPAMNTEAFF. This sequence joins TRBV2 and TRBJ1-1; no clear D. The CDR3 extends over 15 amino acids. V was pared by 2 bases and J by 0 bases, with 10 bases between. Looked up from germline, CDR1 is SNHLY and CDR2 is FYNNEI.

The rearrangement joins TRBV25-1 to TRBJ2-4; TRBD1 or TRBD2 may be the D gene (5 bases each). Trimming removed 5 bases at V and 1 base at J, with 18 bases between. This CDR3 is built from 17 residues. The germline gives CDR1 MGHDK, CDR2 SYGVNS. Here the CDR3 reads CASSKRGGWEAKNIQYF. The CDR3 nucleotides read TGTGCCAGCAGTAAAAGGGGTGGTTGGGAGGCCAAAAACATTCAGTACTTC.

There are a few counts of this clone. This chain links TRBV4-2 with TRBJ1-1; D not resolved. Deletions cut 2 bases from V and 1 base from J, with 11 bases between. CDR3 length: 15 residues. Germline V CDR1 and CDR2: LGHNA, YNFKEQ. CDR3 protein: CASSQSWIENTEAFF. CDR3 nucleotides: TGTGCCAGCAGCCAATCCTGGATTGAGAACACTGAAGCTTTCTTT.